This T cell receptor beta chain came from a study of cytomegalovirus exposure and HLA in healthy donors. The V and J ends lost 0 bases and 0 bases respectively, with 12 bases between them. This CDR3 contains 16 residues. Germline lookup yields CDR1 SGDLS and CDR2 YYNGEE. Libraries were prepared by immunoSEQ multiplex PCR; TCRdb keeps only in-frame clonotypes and omits some of them. The sample yields about 200,000 clones, roughly 80% seen once. Study results and caveats: Researchers counted roughly 150 TCR beta chains as cytomegalovirus-associated.

With respect to this clone: Its target is unknown.

This receptor was identified in a woman in her late teens or twenties in good health and CMV-seronegative. The gene calls are TRBV9 and TRBJ2-5, with D perhaps matching TRBD2 (5 bases). Sequencing was done on a sample of PBMCs. The CDR3 sequence: CASSVADGEYQETQYF. DNA for the CDR3: TGTGCCAGCAGCGTAGCTGACGGGGAGTACCAAGAGACCCAGTACTTC.